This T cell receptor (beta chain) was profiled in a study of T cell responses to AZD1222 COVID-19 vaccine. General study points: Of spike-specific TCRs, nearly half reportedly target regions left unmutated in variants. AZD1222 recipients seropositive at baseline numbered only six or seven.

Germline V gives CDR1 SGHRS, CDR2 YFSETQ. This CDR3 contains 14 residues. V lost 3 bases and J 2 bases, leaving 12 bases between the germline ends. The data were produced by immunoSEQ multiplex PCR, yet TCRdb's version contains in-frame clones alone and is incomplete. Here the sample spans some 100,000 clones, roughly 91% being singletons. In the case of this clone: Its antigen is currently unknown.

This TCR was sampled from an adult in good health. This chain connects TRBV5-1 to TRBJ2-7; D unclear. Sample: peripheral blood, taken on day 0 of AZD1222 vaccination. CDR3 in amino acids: CASSSMAATYEQYF. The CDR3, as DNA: TGCGCCAGCAGCTCCATGGCGGCCACCTACGAGCAGTACTTC.